The following is a TCR beta chain sequence with its context. The record originates from a study of human T cells and chemical hapten exposure. The library gave individual cDNA molecules unique molecular identifiers. TCRdb processed the RACE reads anew with MiXCR; each CDR3 protein has one entry. The sample has a few hundred thousand distinct CDR3 sequences, roughly 6% seen once; the top ten hold around 5.8%. V gave up 3 bases and J gave up 0 bases, with 7 bases separating them. Germline CDR1 MDHEN, CDR2 SYDVKM. This CDR3 comprises 14 residues. The time point was: patch test 2, 6 weeks after DPC sensitization. The treatment is: therapeutic diphenylcyclopropenone sensitization with weekly scalp DPC. The drawing of blood occurred before each patch test was applied. Whole blood, unfractionated, served as the material for total RNA extraction.

Specimen: whole blood, collected in connection with sensitization to the hapten diphenylcyclopropenone (DPC). V gene TRBV28 combines with J gene TRBJ2-3; no clear D gene. The clonotype was recovered from a woman younger than 35 with alopecia areata. Some clones in this sample may be carry-over from other donors' samples. In DNA form, the CDR3 reads TGTGCCAGCAGTTTCGCGGATAGCACAGATACGCAGTATTTT. Translation gives CASSFADSTDTQYF.